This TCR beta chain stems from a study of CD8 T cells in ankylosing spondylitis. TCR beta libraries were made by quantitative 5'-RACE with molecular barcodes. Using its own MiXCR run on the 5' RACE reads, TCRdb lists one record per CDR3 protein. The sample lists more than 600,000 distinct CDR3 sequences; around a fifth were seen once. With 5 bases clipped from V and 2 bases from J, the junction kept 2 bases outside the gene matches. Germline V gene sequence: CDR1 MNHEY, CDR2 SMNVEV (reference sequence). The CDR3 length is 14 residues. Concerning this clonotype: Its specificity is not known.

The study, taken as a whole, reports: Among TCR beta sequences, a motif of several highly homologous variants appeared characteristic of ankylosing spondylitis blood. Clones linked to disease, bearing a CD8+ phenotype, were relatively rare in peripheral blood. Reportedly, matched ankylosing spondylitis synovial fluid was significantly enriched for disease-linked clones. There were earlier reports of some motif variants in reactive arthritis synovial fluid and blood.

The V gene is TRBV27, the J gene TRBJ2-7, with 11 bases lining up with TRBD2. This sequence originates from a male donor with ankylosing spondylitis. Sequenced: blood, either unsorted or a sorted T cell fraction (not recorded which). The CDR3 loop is CASSGTSGAYEQYF. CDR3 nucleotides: TGTGCCAGCAGTGGGACTAGCGGCGCCTACGAGCAGTACTTC.